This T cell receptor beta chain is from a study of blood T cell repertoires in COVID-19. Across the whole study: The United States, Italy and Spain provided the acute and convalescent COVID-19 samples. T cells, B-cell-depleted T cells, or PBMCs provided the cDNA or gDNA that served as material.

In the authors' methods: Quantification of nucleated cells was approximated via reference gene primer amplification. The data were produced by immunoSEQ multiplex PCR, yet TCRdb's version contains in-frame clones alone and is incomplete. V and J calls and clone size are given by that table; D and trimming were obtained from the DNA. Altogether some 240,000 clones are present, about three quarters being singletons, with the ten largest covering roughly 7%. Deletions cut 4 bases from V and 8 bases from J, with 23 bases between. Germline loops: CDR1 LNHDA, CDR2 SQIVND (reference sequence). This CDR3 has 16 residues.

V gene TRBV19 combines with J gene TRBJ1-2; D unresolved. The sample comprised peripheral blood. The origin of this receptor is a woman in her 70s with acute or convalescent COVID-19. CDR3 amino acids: CASSTARSGARSGYTF. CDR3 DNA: TGTGCCAGTAGTACGGCGAGGAGCGGTGCTAGGAGCGGCTACACCTTC.